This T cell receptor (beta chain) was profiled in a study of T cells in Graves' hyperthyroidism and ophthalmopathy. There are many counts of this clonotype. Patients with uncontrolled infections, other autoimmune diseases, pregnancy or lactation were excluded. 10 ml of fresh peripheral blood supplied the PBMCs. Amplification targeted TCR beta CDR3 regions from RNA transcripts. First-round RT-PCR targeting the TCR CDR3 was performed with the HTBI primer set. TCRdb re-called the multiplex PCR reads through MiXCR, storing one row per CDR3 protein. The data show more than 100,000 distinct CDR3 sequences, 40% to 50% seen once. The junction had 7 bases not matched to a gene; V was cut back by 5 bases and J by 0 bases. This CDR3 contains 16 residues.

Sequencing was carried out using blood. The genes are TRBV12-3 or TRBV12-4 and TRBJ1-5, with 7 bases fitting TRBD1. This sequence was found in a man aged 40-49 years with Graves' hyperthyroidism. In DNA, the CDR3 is TGTGCCAGCAGTGGCAAGGGGGCCTATAGCAATCAGCCCCAGCATTTT. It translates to CASSGKGAYSNQPQHF.